This T cell receptor (beta chain) was sequenced in a study of T cells in Graves' hyperthyroidism and ophthalmopathy. This clonotype appeared many times. The germline V and J ends were trimmed by 2 bases and 3 bases, with 11 bases remaining between them. The length of the CDR3 is 16 residues. Germline CDR1 is MGHRA and CDR2 is YSYEKL. RNA transcripts yielded amplified TCR beta CDR3 regions. HTBI primers were employed in a first-round RT-PCR of the TCR CDR3. Via MiXCR, TCRdb re-called the multiplex PCR reads, giving one row per CDR3 protein. The repertoire holds under 450,000 distinct CDR3 sequences, 17% seen once, with around a third in the top ten. The study collected blood at first hyperthyroidism diagnosis, before any ophthalmopathy symptoms arose. PBMCs were collected from a roughly 10 ml volume of fresh peripheral blood.

The source material was blood. The receptor's source is a woman younger than 45 with Graves' hyperthyroidism that later progressed to Graves' ophthalmopathy. V usage is TRBV4-1 and J usage is TRBJ2-6; no clear D. The DNA of the CDR3 is TGCGCCAGCAGCCAATCGCGCTATCGTGGGGCCAACGTCCTGACTTTC. Its protein is CASSQSRYRGANVLTF.